This passage covers 23 T cell receptor beta chains from one sample sequenced in a study of T cells in Graves' hyperthyroidism and ophthalmopathy. RNA transcripts yielded amplified TCR beta CDR3 regions. With the HTBI primer set, the TCR CDR3 went through a first round of RT-PCR. TCRdb processed the multiplex PCR reads anew with MiXCR; each CDR3 protein has one entry. Here the sample spans over 300,000 distinct CDR3 sequences, 12% to 15% being singletons. Sequencing was carried out using blood. Receptor source: a woman between 40 and 55 years old with Graves' ophthalmopathy.

This clonotype was counted only a few times. The CDR3 spells CASSRNLAGGFRETQYF. The CDR3 nucleotides are TGTGCCAGCAGCCGGAATCTAGCGGGAGGGTTCCGGGAGACCCAGTACTTC. The chain uses TRBV14 and TRBJ2-5; 12 bases agree with TRBD2. CDR3 length: 17 amino acids. Losses at the gene ends were 4 bases for V and 5 bases for J; bases not matched to a gene: 11. Germline V gene lookup returns CDR1 SGHDN and CDR2 FVKESK.

The chain is built from TRBV4-2 and TRBJ2-1; D gene ambiguous. Germline CDR1 and CDR2: LGHNA and YNFKEQ. Trimming removed 4 bases from V and 0 bases from J, with 10 bases in between. This CDR3 is 15 amino acids long. CDR3 amino acids: CASSPTPGSYNEQFF. The CDR3 nucleotides read TGTGCCAGCAGCCCAACCCCCGGCTCCTACAATGAGCAGTTCTTC.

The genes are TRBV3-1 and TRBJ1-2, with 7 bases matching TRBD1. The CDR3 is made up of 14 amino acids. J lost 4 bases, V lost 2 bases, and 4 bases had no gene match. The germline gives CDR1 LGHDT, CDR2 YNNKEL (reference sequence). The CDR3 DNA sequence: TGTGCCAGCAGCCAACTGCAGGGGGTCTATGGCTACACCTTC. Amino acid sequence: CASSQLQGVYGYTF.

This clonotype was found many times. The CDR3 DNA is TGTGCCAGCAGCTTTAGCGGGGGTACGGGCGAGCAGTTCTTC. Residues: CASSFSGGTGEQFF. The chain recombines TRBV7-2 with TRBJ2-1; 9 nucleotides match TRBD2. From germline, CDR1 is SGHTA and CDR2 FQGNSA. Unmatched junction bases numbered 7, after V lost 3 bases and J lost 10 bases. This CDR3 contains 14 residues.

The gene calls are TRBV18 and TRBJ2-4; 7 bases fit TRBD2. Per germline, CDR1 KGHSH and CDR2 LQKENI. After removal of 3 bases from V and 5 bases from J, the junction contained 7 bases not matched to a gene. CDR3 length: 15 amino acids. The CDR3, as DNA: TGTGCCAGCTCACCTCGTTTTAGCGGGCAAAACATTCAGTACTTC. It is translated as CASSPRFSGQNIQYF.

Regarding this clonotype: One end of the junction fails to match germline, which may point to a read error. The genes are TRBV18 and TRBJ1-5, with D perhaps TRBD1 (6 bases). The CDR3 spans 15 residues. The V gene's germline CDR1 is KGHSH and CDR2 LQKENI. CDR3 loop: CANSPRGGGNQPQHF. The CDR3 DNA reads TGTGCCAACTCACCCCGAGGGGGAGGCAATCAGCCCCAGCATTTT. Based on the CDR3 plus reference TRBV18 and TRBJ1-5, the full variable domain is NAGVMQNPRHLVRRRGQEARLRCSPMKGHSHVYWYRQLPEEGLKFMVYLQKENIIDESGMPKERFSAEFPKEGPSILRIQQVVRGDSAAYFCANSPRGGGNQPQHFGDGTRLSIL.

This rearrangement joins TRBV2 to TRBJ1-6, with D possibly matching TRBD1 (5 bases). CDR3 length: 17 residues. Per germline, CDR1 SNHLY and CDR2 FYNNEI. V was cut by 2 bases and J by 1 base, with 12 bases left in between. The chain's CDR3 is CASSEKGRVSYNSPLHF. The DNA of the CDR3 is TGTGCCAGCAGTGAAAAGGGGCGCGTATCCTATAATTCACCCCTCCACTTT.

V is TRBV14 and J is TRBJ2-7; 7 bases align to TRBD1. This CDR3 spans 17 amino acids. V dropped 2 bases and J dropped 2; count of bases not matched to a gene: 12. CDR1 is SGHDN, CDR2 FVKESK, per germline. CDR3: CASSQSRPGTVTYEQYF. The DNA of the CDR3 is TGTGCCAGCAGCCAATCGCGACCCGGGACAGTGACCTACGAGCAGTACTTC. Supplemented by reference TRBV14 and TRBJ2-7, the full variable domain reads EAGVTQFPSHSVIEKGQTVTLRCDPISGHDNLYWYRRVMGKEIKFLLHFVKESKQDESGMPNNRFLAERTGGTYSTLKVQPAELEDSGVYFCASSQSRPGTVTYEQYFGPGTRLTVT.

V is TRBV5-5 and J is TRBJ1-1; D unresolved. The V gene's germline CDR1 is SGHKS and CDR2 YYEKEE (reference sequence). With 3 bases removed from V and 11 bases from J, the gap between germline ends came to 20 bases. The CDR3 covers 14 residues. The CDR3 is CASSWRVERVEAFF. The CDR3 nucleotides read TGTGCCAGCAGCTGGAGGGTTGAAAGGGTAGAGGCTTTCTTT.

On this clonotype: One end of the junction is discordant with germline, which a read error may explain. The chain links TRBV11-2 to TRBJ1-2; TRBD1 is a possible D gene (6 bases). This CDR3 comprises 15 residues. Germline V gene sequence: CDR1 SGHAT, CDR2 FQNNGV. The CDR3 nucleotides are TGTGCCAGCAGCTTAGGGACGTTGGGGGGCCCTGGTGTATCCTTC. This gives the protein CASSLGTLGGPGVSF. The entire variable domain, with the rest obtained from reference TRBV11-2 and TRBJ1-2, is as follows: EAGVAQSPRYKIIEKRQSVAFWCNPISGHATLYWYQQILGQGPKLLIQFQNNGVVDDSQLPKDRFSAERLKGVDSTLKIQPAKLEDSAVYLCASSLGTLGGPGVSFGSGTRLTVV.

V and J are TRBV29-1 and TRBJ1-4; no reliable D call. The germline gives CDR1 SQVTM, CDR2 ANQGSEA. This CDR3 spans 10 amino acids. V shed 4 bases and J shed 7 bases, with 4 bases lying between them. The CDR3 sequence: CSVVSEKLFF. The DNA of the CDR3 is TGCAGCGTTGTAAGTGAAAAACTGTTTTTT.

This clonotype was observed at least ten times. The chain uses TRBV28 and TRBJ2-1; D possibly corresponds to TRBD2 (6 bases). Germline CDR1 and CDR2: MDHEN and SYDVKM. The V gene lost 3 bases and the J gene lost 3 bases, with 27 bases spanning the gap. This CDR3 region has 20 residues. The CDR3 region has the DNA TGTGCCAGCAGTTTGATCCAGGGTGGTAGCGGCCCCTGGGACTACAATGAGCAGTTCTTC. Translation gives CASSLIQGGSGPWDYNEQFF.

This clonotype was counted between two and nine times. A junction end diverges from the germline sequence, so it may reflect a read error. The chain is built from TRBV30 and TRBJ1-6, with D perhaps TRBD1 (6 bases). Germline CDR1 is GTSNPN and CDR2 is SVGIG (reference sequence). CDR3 length: 15 residues. CDR3 in amino acids: CACSVRPTGRSPLHF. CDR3 coding DNA: TGTGCCTGTAGTGTACGCCCCACAGGGCGCTCACCCCTCCACTTT.

There are a few counts of this clonotype. The chain has TRBV28 and TRBJ2-1, with 7 bases matching TRBD2. The germline V gene has CDR1 MDHEN and CDR2 SYDVKM. The CDR3 spans 14 residues. Unmatched junction bases numbered 7, after V lost 9 bases and J lost 2 bases. CDR3 in amino acids: CASRRESPYNEQFF. In DNA, the CDR3 is TGTGCCAGTCGGCGGGAGTCCCCCTACAATGAGCAGTTCTTC.

This clonotype was recorded many times. The gene calls are TRBV20-1 and TRBJ2-7; unclear D gene. The germline CDR1 and CDR2 sequences are DFQATT and SNEGSKA (reference sequence). V lost 6 bases to trimming and J lost 7 bases, with 19 bases between them. The CDR3 length is 13 residues. The chain's CDR3 is CSATYSSLREQYF. Here the CDR3 DNA reads TGCAGTGCCACGTATAGTTCTCTACGGGAGCAGTACTTC.

Points on this clonotype: A much larger clone lies a single base off, so this may be a read error. The rearrangement uses TRBV2 and TRBJ2-7; the D gene could be TRBD1 or TRBD2 (6 bases each). V gave up 3 bases and J gave up 1 base, with 16 bases separating them. The CDR3 sequence is 16 residues long. CDR1 SNHLY and CDR2 FYNNEI come from the germline V gene. The CDR3 region is CASSDRGRRGSYEQYF. The CDR3 nucleotides are TGTGCCAGCAGTGACAGGGGTCGGCGGGGATCCTACGAGCAGTACTTC.

There are many counts of this clonotype. The gene calls are TRBV29-1 and TRBJ1-1; D gene ambiguous. There are 14 residues in the CDR3. Germline CDR1 is SQVTM and CDR2 is ANQGSEA. V lost 3 bases, J lost 7 bases, and 18 bases lay in between. The CDR3 region is CSVDKSGMGNEAFF. The CDR3, as DNA: TGCAGCGTTGATAAGTCGGGTATGGGGAATGAAGCTTTCTTT.

This clonotype has only one observation. V usage is TRBV20-1 and J usage is TRBJ2-2; 15 nucleotides align to TRBD2. The germline V gene encodes CDR1 DFQATT and CDR2 SNEGSKA (reference sequence). This CDR3 region has 17 residues. Germline trimming cut 4 bases from V and 5 bases from J; bases unmatched to any gene: 8. The CDR3 region has the DNA TGCAGTGCTACAGGACTAGCGGGAGGGCGAGTTACCGGGGAGCTGTTTTTT. It yields the protein CSATGLAGGRVTGELFF.

The rearrangement links TRBV3-1 to TRBJ1-2, with a possible D match to TRBD1 (5 bases). V was shortened by 3 bases and J by 5 bases, with 16 bases between the two germline ends. This CDR3 contains 15 residues. Germline values: CDR1 LGHDT, CDR2 YNNKEL (reference sequence). This chain's CDR3 is CASSHKFIGGYGYTF. The CDR3, as DNA: TGTGCCAGCAGCCATAAATTCATCGGGGGGTATGGCTACACCTTC.

This clonotype occurred a few times. DNA for the CDR3: TGTGCCAGCAGCTTGGGACTAGCGGGCGAGCAGTTCTTC. This codes for CASSLGLAGEQFF. The chain recombines TRBV5-8 with TRBJ2-1; 10 bases map to TRBD2. The CDR3 has 13 residues. Germline CDR1 and CDR2: SGHTS and YDEGEE. V lost 0 bases, J lost 10 bases, and 1 base stayed unmatched.

In this sample, this clonotype turned up many times. The chain is built from TRBV5-1 and TRBJ2-2; D is unclear. V was trimmed by 0 bases and J by 6 bases, leaving 9 bases between them. CDR1 is SGHRS and CDR2 is YFSETQ in the germline V gene. The CDR3 contains 14 residues. CDR3 residues: CASSLAQIPGELFF. In DNA form, the CDR3 reads TGCGCCAGCAGCTTGGCTCAGATCCCCGGGGAGCTGTTTTTT.

This clonotype was recorded many times. CDR3 in amino acids: CASSLGLRYTEAFF. CDR3 nucleotides: TGTGCCAGCAGTTTAGGGCTGAGATACACTGAAGCTTTCTTT. This chain connects TRBV28 to TRBJ1-1; D unclear. The CDR3 spans 14 residues. V gave up 2 bases and J gave up 3 bases, with 10 bases separating them. Germline V gene data show CDR1 as MDHEN and CDR2 as SYDVKM.

This clonotype was seen many times. V gene TRBV3-1 combines with J gene TRBJ2-3; D gene uncertain. CDR1 is LGHDT and CDR2 is YNNKEL in the germline V gene (reference sequence). The CDR3 is made up of 15 amino acids. Trimming shortened V by 4 bases and J by 0 bases, and 11 bases separated the two germline ends. This chain's CDR3 is CASSPYPRSTDTQYF. The CDR3 nucleotides read TGTGCCAGCAGCCCATACCCACGGAGCACAGATACGCAGTATTTT.